This T cell receptor beta chain came from a study of blood T cell repertoires in COVID-19. Whole-study context: COVID-19 samples, acute and convalescent, were from the United States, Italy and Spain.

Original data processing: Amplifying reference gene primers gave estimates of nucleated cell counts. The repertoire was sequenced with immunoSEQ multiplex PCR; TCRdb's copy has only in-frame clones and lacks some. Clonal size and the V and J genes are those of that table, whereas D and trimming came from the DNA. The data hold roughly 250,000 clones, with about 90% observed a single time. This clone is a singleton in its sample. Sequenced material: peripheral blood. The clonotype was recovered from a man between 60 and 70 years old who had recovered from COVID-19.

The CDR3 bases are TGTGCCAGCAGTGAACCTAGCGGGGGCGAGGGGGGGATATCCCGCGAGCAGTACTTC. It specifies CASSEPSGGEGGISREQYF. The rearrangement uses TRBV2 and TRBJ2-7; 10 nucleotides agree with TRBD2. Per the germline V gene, CDR1 is SNHLY and CDR2 is FYNNEI. Germline trimming cut 2 bases from V and 6 bases from J; bases unmatched to any gene: 19. The CDR3 totals 19 residues. Based on the CDR3 plus reference TRBV2 and TRBJ2-7, the full variable domain is EPEVTQTPSHQVTQMGQEVILRCVPISNHLYFYWYRQILGQKVEFLVSFYNNEISEKSEIFDDQFSVERPDGSNFTLKIRSTKLEDSAMYFCASSEPSGGEGGISREQYFGPGTRLTVT.